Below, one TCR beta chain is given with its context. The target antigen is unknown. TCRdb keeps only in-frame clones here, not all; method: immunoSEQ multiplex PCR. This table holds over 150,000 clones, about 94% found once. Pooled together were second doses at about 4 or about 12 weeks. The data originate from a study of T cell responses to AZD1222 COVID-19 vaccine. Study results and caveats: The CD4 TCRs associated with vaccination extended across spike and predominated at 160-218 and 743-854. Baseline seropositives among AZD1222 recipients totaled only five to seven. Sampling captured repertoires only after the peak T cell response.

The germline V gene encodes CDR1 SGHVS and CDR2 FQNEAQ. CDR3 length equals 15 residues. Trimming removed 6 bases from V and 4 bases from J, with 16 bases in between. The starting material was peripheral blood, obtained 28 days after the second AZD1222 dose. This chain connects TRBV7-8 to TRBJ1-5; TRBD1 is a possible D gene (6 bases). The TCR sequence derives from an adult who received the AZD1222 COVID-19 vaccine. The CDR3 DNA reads TGTGCCAGCAGTCCAACCCAGGGGAGGAATCAGCCCCAGCATTTT. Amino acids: CASSPTQGRNQPQHF. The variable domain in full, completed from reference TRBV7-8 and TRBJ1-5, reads GAGVSQSPRYKVAKRGQDVALRCDPISGHVSLFWYQQALGQGPEFLTYFQNEAQLDKSGLPSDRFFAERPEGSVSTLKIQRTQQEDSAVYLCASSPTQGRNQPQHFGDGTRLSIL.